This T cell receptor beta chain was identified during a study of blood T cell repertoires in COVID-19 (dated by TCRdb to between 2020 and 2021). Background for the entire study: Samples covering the acute and convalescent phases of COVID-19 were provided by collaborators in the United States, Italy and Spain. The material from the prospective study consisted of cDNA or gDNA derived from T cells, B-cell-depleted T cells, or PBMCs. Deeply sampled blood TCRbeta repertoires from subjects exposed to, actively infected with, or recovered from COVID-19 were included in the dataset. A freely available public database, intended as a resource for researchers studying the immune response to SARS-CoV-2, is where the repertoires were released. Samples came from the ongoing ImmuneRACE study (first 160 participants) plus 1,254 subjects from 6 global collaborators. A de-identified subject ID, COVID-19 status, age in years and sex were almost always included in the sample metadata. Where HLA class I and class II types were available, the types were taken from metadata supplied by the sample provider, not from assay-based typing. The research as a whole found: The amount of clinical and demographic metadata varied by source and participant and was provided uncurated.

As to this clone: It has no known antigen specificity. Base quality data are lacking; no much larger clone is found one base away.

The CDR3 has 13 amino acids, counting the end cysteine and phenylalanine. Of the read, only the CDR3 DNA is kept; its 39 bases are in frame from base 1. The germline V gene gives CDR1 as MNHEY and CDR2 as SVGAGI. A distance of 12 bases separates the germline ends of V and J, which lose 9 bases and 6 bases respectively. TCRbeta CDR3 regions were amplified from genomic DNA using the immunoSEQ Assay, a bias-controlled multiplex PCR. In the authors' own workflow: Nucleated cell counts per sample were estimated from amplification of reference gene primers within the assay. To quantify the absolute abundance of each unique TCRbeta CDR3 rearrangement, sequence reads were collapsed and filtered. For each sample, productive Simpson clonality was calculated by taking the square root of Simpson's diversity index across productive rearrangements. TCRdb obtained this table from immuneACCESS and retained in-frame rearrangements with V and J assigned. These tables miss some clones; where compared with another copy, unresolved V genes account for less than half of the shortfall, and the remainder is unexplained. V and J calls and clone size are those listed in that table; D and trimming were worked out from the DNA. Counted in this sample were about 86,000 clones; roughly 80% of them appeared once. The ten largest account for 11% of the sample.

Collaborating institutions collected whole blood in K2EDTA tubes following their own protocols. For TCRbeta analysis, collaborators shipped samples as frozen whole blood, isolated PBMCs, or DNA extracted from either of those sample types. Here the chain combines TRBV6-5 and TRBJ1-6, and possibly TRBD1, on 5 matching bases. The TCR was taken from a man between 65 and 85 years old with acute or convalescent COVID-19. The sample consisted of peripheral blood. The DNA is as follows: TGTGCCAGTCTACAGGTCCTTAATTCACCCCTCCACTTT. Translated, it reads CASLQVLNSPLHF.